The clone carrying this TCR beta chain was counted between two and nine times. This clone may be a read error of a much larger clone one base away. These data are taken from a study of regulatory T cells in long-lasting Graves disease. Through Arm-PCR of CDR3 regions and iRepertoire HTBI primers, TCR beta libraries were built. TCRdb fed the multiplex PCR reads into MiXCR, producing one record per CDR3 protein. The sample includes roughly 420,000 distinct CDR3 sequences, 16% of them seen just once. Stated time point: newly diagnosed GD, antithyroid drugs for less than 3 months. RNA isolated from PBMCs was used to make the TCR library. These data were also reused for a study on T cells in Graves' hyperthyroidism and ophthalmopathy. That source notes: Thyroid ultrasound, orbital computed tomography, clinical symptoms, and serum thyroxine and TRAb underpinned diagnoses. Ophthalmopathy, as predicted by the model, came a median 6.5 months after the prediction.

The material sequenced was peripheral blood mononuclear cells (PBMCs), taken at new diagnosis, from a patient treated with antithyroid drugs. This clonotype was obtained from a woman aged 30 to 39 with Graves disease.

CDR3 protein: CASLPENYGYTF. In nucleotides, the CDR3 is TGTGCCAGCCTGCCAGAGAACTATGGCTACACCTTC. This chain joins TRBV28 and TRBJ1-2; D uncertain. Trimming took 8 bases from V and 2 from J, leaving 9 bases between them. The CDR3 sequence is 12 residues long. Germline V gene data show CDR1 as MDHEN and CDR2 as SYDVKM.